This T cell receptor (beta chain) was profiled in a study of a mutant IDH1 vaccine in newly diagnosed glioma. As for the study in general: V12 occurred at week 35 and V13 at week 47.

Germline V gene lookup returns CDR1 SGDLS and CDR2 YYNGEE. V trimming: 4 bases; J trimming: 4 bases; junction bases outside the gene matches: 6. This CDR3 has 14 residues. Indicated time point: week 35, safety follow-up. Every vaccination contained 300 ug of the mutant IDH1 20-mer peptide and was paired with topical imiquimod. Assay used: immunoSEQ multiplex PCR; TCRdb lists only in-frame clones, some missing. The sample lists about 32,000 clones, 81% occurring once. This clone was counted only a few times. Its cognate antigen is unknown. The V call is TRBV9, the J call TRBJ1-2; 8 positions match TRBD1. The specimen was PBMCs, collected from a glioma patient whose treatment included an IDH1 peptide vaccine. The TCR originated in a man aged 30 to 45 with glioma. CDR3 amino acids: CASSPQGAAYGYTF. CDR3 sequence (DNA): TGTGCCAGCAGCCCTCAGGGGGCGGCCTATGGCTACACCTTC.